The T cell receptor (beta chain) described here comes from a study of cytomegalovirus exposure and HLA in healthy donors. Across the study: The roughly 110 validation repertoires were reported in a later analysis to have been generated on the same platform as the roughly 700 first-cohort repertoires. Study findings and constraints: The listing of 160 or so TCR beta chains classed them as cytomegalovirus-associated. Subsequent analysis revealed that first-cohort TCR clusters tended to co-occur in the approximately 120 validation repertoires. In vitro experiments confirmed that a few CMV-associated chains were specific for CMV antigens.

As for this clone: What it binds is not known.

There are 13 residues in the CDR3. With 5 bases removed from V and 4 bases from J, the gap between germline ends came to 11 bases. The germline gives CDR1 SEHNR, CDR2 FQNEAQ (reference sequence). This table comes from immunoSEQ multiplex PCR, and its TCRdb copy is limited to in-frame clones, with some not included. The data hold roughly 150,000 clones, with more than 75% observed a single time. The TCR was taken from a man between 18 and 35 years old in good health and CMV-seropositive. The genes are TRBV7-9 and TRBJ1-2; D gene ambiguous. Sequencing was performed on PBMCs. DNA for the CDR3: TGTGCCAGCAGCCCCGACAAAGGCTATGGCTACACCTTC. Amino acid sequence: CASSPDKGYGYTF.